A selection of T cell receptor beta chains follows, all from one sample in a study of multiple sclerosis patients with progressive multifocal leukoencephalopathy. Assay: immunoSEQ multiplex PCR; the TCRdb copy retains only in-frame clones and omits some. The sample has some 30,000 clones; about 88% are singletons. Input material: PBMCs. The origin of the receptors is a human donor with multiple sclerosis. CDR3s include the opening cysteine and the closing phenylalanine or tryptophan. The D gene is left open where the match is weak. Clone size appears in some rows only: once, few, many, or a class for an expanded clone.

d_gene: .; len: 16; j_gene: TRBJ2-2; abundance: .; v_gene: TRBV5-1; CDR3nt: TGCGCCAGCAGTCCGAAGGGGCGGACGAACACCGGGGAGCTGTTTTTT; CDR3aa: CASSPKGRTNTGELFF
d_gene: .; len: 16; j_gene: TRBJ1-3; abundance: .; v_gene: TRBV19; CDR3nt: TGTGCCAGTAGTCCCTCATGGGGGGCGCGAGGAAACACCATATATTTT; CDR3aa: CASSPSWGARGNTIYF
d_gene: TRBD2; len: 15; j_gene: TRBJ2-1; abundance: .; v_gene: TRBV4-1; CDR3nt: TGCGCCAGCAGCCAGGGGACTAGCGGAAGGGGTGAGCAGTTCTTC; CDR3aa: CASSQGTSGRGEQFF
d_gene: .; len: 15; j_gene: TRBJ2-1; abundance: .; v_gene: TRBV15; CDR3nt: TGTGCCACCAGGAAGCCCGGGACGGCCTACAATGAGCAGTTCTTC; CDR3aa: CATRKPGTAYNEQFF
d_gene: .; len: 15; j_gene: TRBJ2-2; abundance: .; v_gene: TRBV15; CDR3nt: TGTGCCACCAGCAGAGACGCAGGGTCAGCCGGGGAGCTGTTTTTT; CDR3aa: CATSRDAGSAGELFF
d_gene: .; len: 13; j_gene: TRBJ1-2; abundance: .; v_gene: TRBV30; CDR3nt: TGTGCCTGGAACTCAGCGCGACCTTCGGGCTACACCTTC; CDR3aa: CAWNSARPSGYTF
d_gene: .; len: 15; j_gene: TRBJ2-1; abundance: few; v_gene: TRBV6-5; CDR3nt: TGTGCCAGCAGTTACTCGAATCTAGCTGGCAATGAGCAGTTCTTC; CDR3aa: CASSYSNLAGNEQFF
d_gene: .; len: 15; j_gene: TRBJ2-7; abundance: .; v_gene: TRBV7-3; CDR3nt: TGTGCCAGCAGCTTAACCGGGACCGATGCCTACGAGCAGTACTTC; CDR3aa: CASSLTGTDAYEQYF
d_gene: .; len: 13; j_gene: TRBJ2-1; abundance: .; v_gene: TRBV27; CDR3nt: TGTGCCAGCAGTAGGGACTTCTACAATGAGCAGTTCTTC; CDR3aa: CASSRDFYNEQFF
d_gene: .; len: 16; j_gene: TRBJ1-2; abundance: .; v_gene: TRBV4-1; CDR3nt: TGCGCCAGCAGCCAATTACCCCCCGAGATGGGCTATGGCTACACCTTC; CDR3aa: CASSQLPPEMGYGYTF
d_gene: .; len: 15; j_gene: TRBJ2-3; abundance: .; v_gene: TRBV2; CDR3nt: TGTGCCAGCAGTGAATCTGGACACTACACAGATACGCAGTATTTT; CDR3aa: CASSESGHYTDTQYF
d_gene: .; len: 17; j_gene: TRBJ1-2; abundance: once; v_gene: TRBV2; CDR3nt: TGTGCCAGCACCATCGGCAGGTCCCTGGGCGGGGGTGATGGCTACACCTTC; CDR3aa: CASTIGRSLGGGDGYTF
d_gene: .; len: 14; j_gene: TRBJ1-4; abundance: .; v_gene: TRBV5-6; CDR3nt: TGTGCCAGCAGCTTCGGCCAGGGAAGTGAAAAACTGTTTTTT; CDR3aa: CASSFGQGSEKLFF
d_gene: TRBD1; len: 15; j_gene: TRBJ1-1; abundance: .; v_gene: TRBV6-5; CDR3nt: TGTGCCAGCAGGGGGACAGGGCTCATGAACACTGAAGCTTTCTTT; CDR3aa: CASRGTGLMNTEAFF
d_gene: .; len: 14; j_gene: TRBJ1-2; abundance: .; v_gene: TRBV5-1; CDR3nt: TGCGCCAGCAGCTTGGTTGAATCTAACTATGGCTACACCTTC; CDR3aa: CASSLVESNYGYTF
d_gene: .; len: 12; j_gene: TRBJ1-3; abundance: few; v_gene: TRBV29-1; CDR3nt: TGCAGCGTTGGAATGGGGGGAAACACCATATATTTT; CDR3aa: CSVGMGGNTIYF
d_gene: .; len: 14; j_gene: TRBJ2-4; abundance: .; v_gene: TRBV7-6; CDR3nt: TGTGCCAGCAGCCTAAAGGGACCCAAAAACATTCAGTACTTC; CDR3aa: CASSLKGPKNIQYF
d_gene: .; len: 13; j_gene: TRBJ1-4; abundance: .; v_gene: TRBV28; CDR3nt: TGTGCCAGCAGATGGGGGGGTAATGAAAAACTGTTTTTT; CDR3aa: CASRWGGNEKLFF
d_gene: TRBD2; len: 16; j_gene: TRBJ2-7; abundance: once; v_gene: TRBV5-5; CDR3nt: TGTGCCAGCAGCTTGCTTCTAGCGGGGAGCTCCTACGAGCAGTACTTC; CDR3aa: CASSLLLAGSSYEQYF
d_gene: .; len: 13; j_gene: TRBJ2-5; abundance: .; v_gene: TRBV7-9; CDR3nt: TGTGCCAGCAGCTTAGAAACCCAAGAGACCCAGTACTTC; CDR3aa: CASSLETQETQYF
d_gene: .; len: 15; j_gene: TRBJ1-4; abundance: .; v_gene: TRBV18; CDR3nt: TGTGCCAGCTCACTCGGGACGGGGTCTAATGAAAAACTGTTTTTT; CDR3aa: CASSLGTGSNEKLFF
d_gene: .; len: 14; j_gene: TRBJ2-5; abundance: .; v_gene: TRBV21-1; CDR3nt: TGTGCCAGCAGCAAAGGGACAGGCATAGAGACCCAGTACTTC; CDR3aa: CASSKGTGIETQYF
d_gene: .; len: 15; j_gene: TRBJ1-5; abundance: .; v_gene: TRBV29-1; CDR3nt: TGCAGCGTTGATTTTGGCGGGACGGGGGATCAGCCCCAGCATTTT; CDR3aa: CSVDFGGTGDQPQHF
d_gene: TRBD1; len: 13; j_gene: TRBJ1-2; abundance: .; v_gene: TRBV9; CDR3nt: TGTGCCAGCAGCCCTTCAGGACAGGAGGGCTACACCTTC; CDR3aa: CASSPSGQEGYTF
d_gene: .; len: 14; j_gene: TRBJ2-2; abundance: .; v_gene: TRBV5-4; CDR3nt: TGTGCCAGCAGAATAGCGAGGGGCACCGGGGAGCTGTTTTTT; CDR3aa: CASRIARGTGELFF
d_gene: .; len: 14; j_gene: TRBJ1-1; abundance: once; v_gene: TRBV7-6; CDR3nt: TGTGCCAGCAGCCCTGAGGCGGGGAACACTGAAGCTTTCTTT; CDR3aa: CASSPEAGNTEAFF
d_gene: .; len: 13; j_gene: TRBJ1-2; abundance: .; v_gene: TRBV9; CDR3nt: TGTGCCAGCAGCGGCTTTGGGGGCGGTAGCTACACCTTC; CDR3aa: CASSGFGGGSYTF
d_gene: .; len: 15; j_gene: TRBJ1-2; abundance: .; v_gene: TRBV28; CDR3nt: TGTGCCAGCACCTCGGTCCGGGGACTCAACTATGGCTACACCTTC; CDR3aa: CASTSVRGLNYGYTF
d_gene: TRBD2; len: 14; j_gene: TRBJ2-3; abundance: once; v_gene: TRBV27; CDR3nt: TGTGCCAGCAGTCTAAGACTAGCAGTGGATACGCAGTATTTT; CDR3aa: CASSLRLAVDTQYF
d_gene: .; len: 14; j_gene: TRBJ2-7; abundance: .; v_gene: TRBV27; CDR3nt: TGTGCCAGCAGCGGGACCCCTACTATTTACGAGCAGTACTTC; CDR3aa: CASSGTPTIYEQYF
d_gene: .; len: 15; j_gene: TRBJ2-1; abundance: .; v_gene: TRBV6-5; CDR3nt: TGTGCCAGCACCAGTGGGGGGAGCCCCTACAATGAGCAGTTCTTC; CDR3aa: CASTSGGSPYNEQFF
d_gene: .; len: 14; j_gene: TRBJ2-2; abundance: .; v_gene: TRBV30; CDR3nt: TGTGCCTGGAGTGTACAAGCTGAGTCCGGGGAGCTGTTTTTT; CDR3aa: CAWSVQAESGELFF
d_gene: .; len: 12; j_gene: TRBJ1-4; abundance: .; v_gene: TRBV9; CDR3nt: TGTGCCAGCAGCGTAGGGAATGAAAAACTGTTTTTT; CDR3aa: CASSVGNEKLFF
d_gene: .; len: 15; j_gene: TRBJ1-2; abundance: .; v_gene: TRBV2; CDR3nt: TGTGCCAGCACCCGGGGGGCGGAGACTAACTATGGCTACACCTTC; CDR3aa: CASTRGAETNYGYTF
d_gene: .; len: 13; j_gene: TRBJ2-1; abundance: .; v_gene: TRBV10-3; CDR3nt: TGTGCCATCAGCCCCCTGGGTGGAAATGAGCAGTTCTTC; CDR3aa: CAISPLGGNEQFF
d_gene: .; len: 15; j_gene: TRBJ1-2; abundance: .; v_gene: TRBV4-3; CDR3nt: TGCGCCAGCAGCCAGGGGGTCCGCCAGACCGGCGGCTACACCTTC; CDR3aa: CASSQGVRQTGGYTF
d_gene: TRBD2; len: 14; j_gene: TRBJ2-3; abundance: .; v_gene: TRBV11-3; CDR3nt: TGTGCCAGCGCATCCGGGGGGTTCACAGATACGCAGTATTTT; CDR3aa: CASASGGFTDTQYF
d_gene: .; len: 13; j_gene: TRBJ2-7; abundance: .; v_gene: TRBV27; CDR3nt: TGTGCCAGCAGTTTGAGCACCTTTTACGAGCAGTACTTC; CDR3aa: CASSLSTFYEQYF
d_gene: .; len: 14; j_gene: TRBJ1-4; abundance: .; v_gene: TRBV18; CDR3nt: TGTGCCAGCTCACAACAGGGAAGAAATGAAAAACTGTTTTTT; CDR3aa: CASSQQGRNEKLFF
d_gene: TRBD1; len: 15; j_gene: TRBJ1-6; abundance: .; v_gene: TRBV30; CDR3nt: TGTGCCTGGAGTAGCACAGGGGTTGGAAATTCACCCCTCCACTTT; CDR3aa: CAWSSTGVGNSPLHF
d_gene: .; len: 13; j_gene: TRBJ1-3; abundance: .; v_gene: TRBV27; CDR3nt: TGTGCCAGCAGCCCGGCCTCTGGAAACACCATATATTTT; CDR3aa: CASSPASGNTIYF
d_gene: TRBD2; len: 14; j_gene: TRBJ2-2; abundance: .; v_gene: TRBV19; CDR3nt: TGTGCCAGTCGTAGCGGGGACTACACCGGGGAGCTGTTTTTT; CDR3aa: CASRSGDYTGELFF
d_gene: .; len: 15; j_gene: TRBJ1-2; abundance: .; v_gene: TRBV6-6; CDR3nt: TGTGCCAGCAGTTACAGGGAATTTACTAACTATGGCTACACCTTC; CDR3aa: CASSYREFTNYGYTF
d_gene: .; len: 16; j_gene: TRBJ1-3; abundance: .; v_gene: TRBV5-4; CDR3nt: TGTGCCAGCAGCTCCCCCGGGGGTAGCTCTGGAAACACCATATATTTT; CDR3aa: CASSSPGGSSGNTIYF
d_gene: TRBD1; len: 14; j_gene: TRBJ1-2; abundance: .; v_gene: TRBV10-3; CDR3nt: TGTGCCAGCAGGGGGGGTAGTTCTAACTATGGCTACACCTTC; CDR3aa: CASRGGSSNYGYTF
d_gene: .; len: 15; j_gene: TRBJ2-5; abundance: .; v_gene: TRBV5-4; CDR3nt: TGTGCCAGCAGTCGGATGGAGGGGGGCCTAGAGACCCAGTACTTC; CDR3aa: CASSRMEGGLETQYF
d_gene: .; len: 14; j_gene: TRBJ1-3; abundance: .; v_gene: TRBV19; CDR3nt: TGTGCCAGTAGTATAGCAGGAGGCGGAAACACCATATATTTT; CDR3aa: CASSIAGGGNTIYF
d_gene: TRBD1; len: 16; j_gene: TRBJ2-7; abundance: .; v_gene: TRBV15; CDR3nt: TGTGCCACCAGCAGAGATCGGGACAGTCTGTGGAACGAGCAGTACTTC; CDR3aa: CATSRDRDSLWNEQYF